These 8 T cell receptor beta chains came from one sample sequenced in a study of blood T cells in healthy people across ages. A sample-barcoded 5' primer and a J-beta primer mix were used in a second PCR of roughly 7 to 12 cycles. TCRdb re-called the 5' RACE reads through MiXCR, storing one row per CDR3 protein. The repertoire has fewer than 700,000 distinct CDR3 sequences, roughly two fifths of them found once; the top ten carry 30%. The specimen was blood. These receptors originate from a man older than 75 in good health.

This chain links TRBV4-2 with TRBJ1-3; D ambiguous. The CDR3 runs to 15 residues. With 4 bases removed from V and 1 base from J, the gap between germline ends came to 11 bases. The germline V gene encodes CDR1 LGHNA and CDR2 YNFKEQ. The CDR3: CASSLLGGSGNTIYF. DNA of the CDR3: TGTGCCAGCAGCCTTTTAGGAGGGTCTGGAAACACCATATATTTT.

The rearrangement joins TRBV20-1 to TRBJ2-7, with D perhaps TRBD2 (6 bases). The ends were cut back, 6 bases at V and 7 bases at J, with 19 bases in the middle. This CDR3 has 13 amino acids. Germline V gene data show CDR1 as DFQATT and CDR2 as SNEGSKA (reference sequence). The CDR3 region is CSAQRFAGNEQYF. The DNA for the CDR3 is TGCAGTGCCCAAAGATTCGCGGGGAATGAGCAGTACTTC.

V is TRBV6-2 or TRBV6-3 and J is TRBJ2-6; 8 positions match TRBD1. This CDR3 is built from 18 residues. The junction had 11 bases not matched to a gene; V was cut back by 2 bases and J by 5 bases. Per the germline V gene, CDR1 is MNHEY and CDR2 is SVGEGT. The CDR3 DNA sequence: TGTGCCAGCAGTTACCTGGACAGGGTGGGGACCTGGGCCAACGTCCTGACTTTC. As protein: CASSYLDRVGTWANVLTF.

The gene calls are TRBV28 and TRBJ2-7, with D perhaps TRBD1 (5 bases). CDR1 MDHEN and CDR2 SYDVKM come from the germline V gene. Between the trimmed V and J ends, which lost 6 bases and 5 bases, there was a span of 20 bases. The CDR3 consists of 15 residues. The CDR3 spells CASRPKVQGVHEQYF. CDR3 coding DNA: TGTGCCAGCAGGCCCAAAGTGCAAGGGGTCCACGAGCAGTACTTC. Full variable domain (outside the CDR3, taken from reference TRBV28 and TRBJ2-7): DVKVTQSSRYLVKRTGEKVFLECVQDMDHENMFWYRQDPGLGLRLIYFSYDVKMKEKGDIPEGYSVSREKKERFSLILESASTNQTSMYLCASRPKVQGVHEQYFGPGTRLTVT.

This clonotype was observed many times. The CDR3 nucleotides read TGCGCCAGCAGCCAAGATAGGCGGAAGGCACGTCCAGATACGCAGTATTTT. Protein sequence: CASSQDRRKARPDTQYF. The chain recombines TRBV4-3 with TRBJ2-3; D remains ambiguous. The CDR3 spans 17 residues. Germline V lookup: CDR1 LGHNA, CDR2 YSLEER. Trimming removed 0 bases from V and 4 bases from J, with 17 bases in between.

CDR3 sequence: CASSPLLAGSSYEQYF. The CDR3, as DNA: TGTGCCAGCAGCCCCCTGCTAGCGGGGAGCTCCTACGAGCAGTACTTC. The J gene is TRBJ2-7, the V gene TRBV12-3 or TRBV12-4, with 9 bases lining up with TRBD2. J gave up 0 bases and V 6 bases, and 9 bases lay outside the gene matches. The CDR3 consists of 16 residues.

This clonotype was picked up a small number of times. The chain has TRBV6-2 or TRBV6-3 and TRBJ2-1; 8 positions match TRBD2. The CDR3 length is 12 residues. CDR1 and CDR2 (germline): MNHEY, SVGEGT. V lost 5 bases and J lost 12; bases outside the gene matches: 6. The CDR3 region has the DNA TGTGCCAGCAGTCAAAGCGGGAGTGGGCAGTTCTTC. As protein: CASSQSGSGQFF.

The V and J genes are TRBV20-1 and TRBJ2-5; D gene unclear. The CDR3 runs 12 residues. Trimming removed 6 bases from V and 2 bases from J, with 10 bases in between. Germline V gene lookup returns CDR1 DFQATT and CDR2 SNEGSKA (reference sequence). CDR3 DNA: TGCAGTGCCACGGGTGCTCAAGAGACCCAGTACTTC. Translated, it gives CSATGAQETQYF.